This T cell receptor (beta chain) was sequenced in a study of cytomegalovirus exposure and HLA in healthy donors. 13 Jbeta primers and 60 Vbeta primers were used for the PCR. Only in-frame clones appear in the TCRdb table, and some are missing; sequencing was by immunoSEQ multiplex PCR. Of about 170,000 clones in the sample, roughly 72% were seen once. Trimming took 5 bases from V and 5 from J; bases not matched to a gene: 11. The CDR3 length is 15 residues. Germline values: CDR1 ENHRY, CDR2 SYGVKD. Whole-study results and caveats: Highly shared sequence variants in one cluster were likely a sequencing artifact. In a later analysis, V- and J-gene trimming of beta chains associated with a DCLRE1C missense variant, replicated independently. For most TCR beta V segments, an earlier analysis put the productive rate at about 87% or about 30% of the time. In terms of immune exposure information, only CMV serostatus was available.

About this clone: Its antigen is unknown.

Sequencing was carried out using PBMCs. The source is a man aged 35 to 55 in good health and CMV-seropositive. The rearrangement links TRBV10-3 to TRBJ2-5; 7 bases match TRBD1. For the CDR3, the DNA is TGTGCCATCAGTCCGGCACAAGGGGGCTATGAGACCCAGTACTTC. Protein product: CAISPAQGGYETQYF.